These T cell receptor beta chains were read from a single sample in a study of T cell responses to AZD1222 COVID-19 vaccine. This table comes from immunoSEQ multiplex PCR, and its TCRdb copy is limited to in-frame clones, with some not included. Here the sample spans over 100,000 clones, around 87% being singletons. Here the sequenced sample was peripheral blood, taken on day 0 of AZD1222 vaccination. Receptors were obtained from an adult in good health. CDR3s include the opening cysteine and the closing phenylalanine or tryptophan. The D gene is left open where the match is weak.

v_call	d_call	j_call	cdr3_aa
TRBV28	-	TRBJ1-2	CASSLVLGYGYTF
TRBV27	-	TRBJ2-5	CASEGAQYF
TRBV5-1	-	TRBJ2-3	CASSLGDYTDTQYF
TRBV3-1/TRBV3-2	-	TRBJ2-2	CASSHARGARRNTGELFF
TRBV6-5	-	TRBJ2-4	CASSTGRKNIQYF
TRBV7-3	TRBD1	TRBJ2-1	CASSLSDRGGDEQFF
TRBV28	TRBD1	TRBJ1-1	CASNRGQGRTEAFF
TRBV7-2	-	TRBJ2-1	CASSLLGGPHNEQFF
TRBV27	TRBD2	TRBJ2-4	CASSTLAGLDIQYF
TRBV20-1	-	TRBJ1-2	CSARRVYGYTF